The 25 T cell receptor beta chains below come from one sample, sequenced in a study of T-cell memory formation after mild COVID-19. TCRdb reprocessed the 5' RACE reads with MiXCR, giving one entry per CDR3 protein. The repertoire holds tens of thousands of distinct CDR3 sequences, with 25% to 35% as singletons. The sample comprised PBMCs or a T cell subset sorted from them (not recorded which). Receptors were obtained from a man aged 18 to 35 who had mild COVID-19 (a few samples of this study predate the infection). Cell type and time point are not known.

V usage is TRBV9 and J usage is TRBJ1-5; D is undetermined. Germline V gives CDR1 SGDLS, CDR2 YYNGEE. Trimming removed 9 bases at V and 3 bases at J, with 28 bases between. This CDR3 contains 18 residues. The CDR3, as DNA: TGTGCCATTCTACTCCCGGGCGGGGAAAGAAAAATCAATCAGCCCCAGCATTTT. Amino acids: CAILLPGGERKINQPQHF.

This chain connects TRBV5-5 to TRBJ2-7; a possible D gene is TRBD1 (6 bases). The CDR3 length is 15 residues. The V end lost 3 bases, the J end lost 5 bases, and 18 bases lay between the germline ends. The germline V gene encodes CDR1 SGHKS and CDR2 YYEKEE (reference sequence). The CDR3 here is CASSSGNTGWDEQYV. In nucleotides, the CDR3 is TGTGCCAGCAGCTCGGGCAATACAGGGTGGGACGAGCAGTACGTC.

This clonotype was picked up many times. This chain joins TRBV7-2 and TRBJ2-5; tentatively, D is TRBD2 (7 bases). The CDR3 consists of 15 residues. Germline lookup yields CDR1 SGHTA and CDR2 FQGNSA. V lost 7 bases and J 4 bases, leaving 19 bases between the germline ends. CDR3 protein: CASNSVGGPGETQYF. The CDR3 DNA sequence: TGTGCCAGCAATTCCGTGGGGGGGCCGGGAGAGACCCAGTACTTC.

This clonotype was detected a few times. This chain uses TRBV27 with TRBJ1-1; D may be TRBD1 (5 bases). From germline, CDR1 is MNHEY and CDR2 SMNVEV (reference sequence). V was clipped by 0 bases and J by 4 bases, with 12 bases between them. The CDR3 runs to 15 residues. CDR3 loop: CASSLSGRAFTEAFF. In DNA form, the CDR3 reads TGTGCCAGCAGTTTATCGGGCAGGGCCTTCACTGAAGCTTTCTTT.

Here the CDR3 reads CSVPGLAGEQYF. CDR3 sequence (DNA): TGCAGCGTACCGGGACTGGCGGGCGAGCAGTACTTC. This sequence joins TRBV29-1 and TRBJ2-7; tentatively, D is TRBD2 (6 bases). Germline V gene lookup returns CDR1 SQVTM and CDR2 ANQGSEA. With 6 bases removed from V and 6 bases from J, the gap between germline ends came to 15 bases. The CDR3 has 12 residues.

This rearrangement joins TRBV4-3 to TRBJ1-1; 10 bases are shared with TRBD1. CDR3 length: 15 amino acids. Germline V gives CDR1 LGHNA, CDR2 YSLEER. With V trimmed by 5 bases and J by 2 bases, 5 bases remained unmatched. CDR3 sequence reads: CASSRRTGGNTEAFF. CDR3 nucleotides: TGCGCCAGCAGCAGACGGACAGGGGGAAACACTGAAGCTTTCTTT.

This clonotype appeared a few times. The J gene is TRBJ2-3, the V gene TRBV25-1; TRBD1 agrees at 8 bases. The CDR3 runs to 16 residues. V was clipped by 0 bases and J by 1 base; unmatched bases: 3. Germline V lookup: CDR1 MGHDK, CDR2 SYGVNS. The CDR3 DNA follows: TGTGCCAGCAGTGAATATCGGGGACAGGGCACAGATACGCAGTATTTT. This sequence encodes CASSEYRGQGTDTQYF.

This clonotype has more than one count but fewer than ten. The V gene is TRBV12-3 or TRBV12-4, the J gene TRBJ2-5, with D unclear. The V gene lost 3 bases and the J gene lost 4 bases, with 9 bases spanning the gap. This CDR3 comprises 13 residues. The CDR3 DNA sequence: TGTGCCAGCAGTTTGCGGATGGGAGAGACCCAGTACTTC. Its translation: CASSLRMGETQYF.

This sequence joins TRBV7-8 and TRBJ1-5; D remains ambiguous. CDR3 length: 17 amino acids. V lost 5 bases to trimming and J lost 0 bases, with 17 bases between them. CDR1 and CDR2 (germline): SGHVS, FQNEAQ. The CDR3 loop reads CASSPREAPYSNQPQHF. For the CDR3, the DNA is TGTGCCAGCAGCCCCCGCGAGGCCCCCTATAGCAATCAGCCCCAGCATTTT.

This clonotype was observed at least ten times. The chain employs TRBV6-5 and TRBJ2-2; D is undetermined. Germline loops: CDR1 MNHEY, CDR2 SVGAGI. The V gene lost 5 bases and the J gene lost 5 bases, with 12 bases spanning the gap. The CDR3 is made up of 14 amino acids. The CDR3 reads CASSRRPETGELFF. CDR3 in DNA: TGTGCCAGCAGTAGGCGACCTGAAACCGGGGAGCTGTTTTTT.

V gene TRBV29-1 combines with J gene TRBJ2-5, with TRBD2 matching 7 bases. V was clipped by 8 bases and J by 3 bases; unmatched bases: 9. The CDR3 runs to 13 residues. CDR1 and CDR2 (germline): SQVTM, ANQGSEA. The CDR3 region has the DNA TGCAGCTTCCGAGCGGGGAACGAAGAGACCCAGTACTTC. Translated, it gives CSFRAGNEETQYF.

This chain connects TRBV7-6 to TRBJ2-7; D is unresolved. CDR3 size: 14 residues. V dropped 5 bases and J dropped 2 bases, with 13 bases sitting between them. Per the germline V gene, CDR1 is SGHVS and CDR2 is FNYEAQ. CDR3 in amino acids: CASSPLGGTYEQYF. CDR3 in DNA: TGTGCCAGCAGCCCCTTGGGCGGAACCTACGAGCAGTACTTC.

The rearrangement uses TRBV18 and TRBJ2-7, with D possibly matching TRBD2 (5 bases). Trimming stripped 2 bases from V and 0 bases from J, with 8 bases between. Germline-derived CDR1 and CDR2 are KGHSH and LQKENI. The CDR3 has 14 residues. The CDR3 region has the DNA TGTGCCAGCTCACCAGGGGAGTACTCCTACGAGCAGTACTTC. Protein product: CASSPGEYSYEQYF.

The rearrangement joins TRBV28 to TRBJ2-2, with 10 bases lining up with TRBD1. Germline CDR1 MDHEN, CDR2 SYDVKM. V shed 3 bases and J 7 bases; nucleotides not matched to a gene: 23. The CDR3 extends over 21 amino acids. CDR3 in DNA: TGTGCCAGCAGTTTCACCACCCCAGGCCCGGGACAGGGGTTCGTTGGCGGGGAGCTGTTTTTT. Its translation: CASSFTTPGPGQGFVGGELFF.

This clonotype was seen only a few times. This sequence joins TRBV5-1 and TRBJ1-1; D uncertain. V lost 0 bases and J 1 base, leaving 4 bases between the germline ends. There are 13 residues in the CDR3. CDR1 and CDR2 from the germline V gene are SGHRS and YFSETQ. The CDR3 region is CASSLVPNTEAFF. The DNA of the CDR3 is TGCGCCAGCAGCTTGGTCCCGAACACTGAAGCTTTCTTT.

This clonotype was counted at least ten times. The chain's CDR3 is CAISESDGDTQYF. CDR3 sequence (DNA): TGTGCCATCAGTGAGTCGGACGGAGATACGCAGTATTTT. The chain employs TRBV10-3 and TRBJ2-3; the D is unclear. The germline V gene has CDR1 ENHRY and CDR2 SYGVKD. CDR3 length equals 13 residues. Trimming removed 0 bases from V and 5 bases from J, with 6 bases in between.

The sample holds a few counts of this clonotype. The chain joins TRBV5-5 to TRBJ2-7; 8 nucleotides agree with TRBD1. Germline trimming cut 4 bases from V and 3 bases from J; bases unmatched to any gene: 6. The CDR3 is 14 residues long. The germline CDR1 and CDR2 sequences are SGHKS and YYEKEE (reference sequence). This CDR3 is CASSEGQGGYEQYF. CDR3 sequence (DNA): TGTGCCAGCAGCGAAGGACAGGGAGGCTACGAGCAGTACTTC.

This clonotype was detected only a few times. The genes are TRBV6-5 and TRBJ1-1; unclear D gene. Trimming took 0 bases from V and 4 from J, leaving 12 bases between them. Germline values: CDR1 MNHEY, CDR2 SVGAGI. The CDR3 consists of 15 residues. This CDR3 reads CASSYSNPGGTEAFF. The CDR3 DNA reads TGTGCCAGCAGTTACTCGAATCCCGGAGGCACTGAAGCTTTCTTT.

By share of the sample, this clonotype is medium-sized. This chain uses TRBV7-2 with TRBJ2-5; 12 nucleotides align to TRBD2. Trimming removed 5 bases from V and 4 bases from J; junction bases left unmatched: 5. The CDR3 covers 15 residues. Germline CDR1 and CDR2: SGHTA and FQGNSA. CDR3 sequence: CASSGKGLAGETQYF. Written as DNA, the CDR3 is TGTGCCAGCAGCGGGAAGGGACTAGCGGGAGAGACCCAGTACTTC.

V and J are TRBV7-2 and TRBJ2-7; D remains unclear. CDR3 length: 16 residues. V lost 4 bases to trimming and J lost 0 bases, with 16 bases between them. Germline V gene data show CDR1 as SGHTA and CDR2 as FQGNSA. The chain's CDR3 is CASSYPPPGPSYEQYF. Here the CDR3 DNA reads TGTGCCAGCAGCTACCCCCCCCCGGGTCCCTCCTACGAGCAGTACTTC.

This clonotype was seen more than once but under ten times. The chain has TRBV25-1 and TRBJ1-4; D unresolved. Deletions cut 4 bases from V and 2 bases from J, with 14 bases between. CDR3 length: 16 amino acids. Germline values: CDR1 MGHDK, CDR2 SYGVNS. As DNA, the CDR3 is TGTGCCAGCAGTGGAGGGAGAGAAGGGACTAATGAAAAACTGTTTTTT. Residues: CASSGGREGTNEKLFF. The full variable domain, with the rest looked up from reference TRBV25-1 and TRBJ1-4, is EADIYQTPRYLVIGTGKKITLECSQTMGHDKMYWYQQDPGMELHLIHYSYGVNSTEKGDLSSESTVSRIRTEHFPLTLESARPSHTSQYLCASSGGREGTNEKLFFGSGTQLSVL.

J is TRBJ2-3 and V is TRBV10-3; no firm D call. The CDR3 is 16 residues long. Per germline, CDR1 ENHRY and CDR2 SYGVKD. Trimming removed 0 bases at V and 1 base at J, with 11 bases between. The chain's CDR3 is CAISESVGLGTDTQYF. The CDR3, as DNA: TGTGCCATCAGTGAGTCAGTGGGATTGGGCACAGATACGCAGTATTTT.

The rearrangement joins TRBV6-2 or TRBV6-3 to TRBJ1-5; D is unresolved. Between the trimmed V and J ends, which lost 6 bases and 9 bases, there was a span of 9 bases. The germline gives CDR1 MNHEY, CDR2 SVGEGT. This CDR3 contains 11 residues. DNA of the CDR3: TGTGCCAGCAGCTACCCTGGGCCCCAGCATTTT. Its translation is CASSYPGPQHF.

The chain links TRBV7-3 to TRBJ2-7, with D hard to call. Trimming left V 2 bases short and J 2 bases short, with 7 bases between. Per the germline V gene, CDR1 is SGHTA and CDR2 is FQGTGA. This CDR3 region has 13 residues. The CDR3 bases are TGTGCCAGCAGCTTAGAGGACCCCTACGAGCAGTACGTC. It codes for CASSLEDPYEQYV.

Remarks on this clonotype: The final CDR3 position lacks the conserved phenylalanine or tryptophan, pointing to a likely read error. The chain couples TRBV4-3 to TRBJ2-1, with D perhaps assigned TRBD1 or TRBD2 (6 bases each). Trimming pared 2 bases from V and 4 bases from J, leaving 21 bases between. CDR1 LGHNA and CDR2 YSLEER come from the germline V gene. The CDR3 spans 18 residues. The CDR3 spells CASSQTWGAPGEYNEQFL. CDR3 coding DNA: TGCGCCAGCAGCCAAACTTGGGGGGCCCCGGGGGAGTACAATGAGCAGTTCTTA.